Presented here are 29 T cell receptor beta chains from one specimen sequenced in a study of vaccination effects on CD4 cells after COVID-19. These TCRs' antigens remain unknown. At the end of nine to ten days of culture, CD4+ T cells were isolated. Two-dose vaccination with either BNT162b2 or mRNA-1273 was given to the participants. The data were produced by immunoSEQ multiplex PCR, yet TCRdb's version contains in-frame clones alone and is incomplete. This table has some 40,000 clones, approximately 70% appearing once. This sample comprised CD4+ T cells from PBMCs cultured without peptide, obtained after COVID-19 vaccination. The receptors come from a human donor who received a COVID-19 vaccine.

The gene calls are TRBV2 and TRBJ2-2; the D gene is possibly TRBD2 (5 bases). The V and J ends lost 4 bases and 1 base respectively, with 10 bases between them. From germline, CDR1 is SNHLY and CDR2 FYNNEI. This CDR3 is 15 amino acids long. This chain's CDR3 is CASSVGNWNTGELFF. CDR3 DNA sequence: TGTGCCAGCAGTGTCGGGAACTGGAACACCGGGGAGCTGTTTTTT.

The chain links TRBV7-9 to TRBJ1-1; D is undetermined. From germline, CDR1 is SEHNR and CDR2 FQNEAQ (reference sequence). The V end was cut by 2 bases, the J end by 3 bases, with 25 bases between. The CDR3 runs to 19 residues. The CDR3 here is CASSLIWGFIGVGDTEAFF. The CDR3 region has the DNA TGTGCCAGCAGCTTAATTTGGGGTTTCATCGGCGTTGGGGACACTGAAGCTTTCTTT.

The chain has TRBV12-5 and TRBJ1-2; maybe TRBD1 (5 bases). Trimming removed 0 bases from V and 5 bases from J, with 19 bases in between. Germline lookup yields CDR1 LGHNT and CDR2 FRNRAP. The CDR3 has 17 amino acids. CDR3 bases: TGTGCTAGTGGTTTGGTACTTTCCCGGGACGGCGAGTATGGCTACACCTTC. Translation gives CASGLVLSRDGEYGYTF.

The chain has TRBV7-9 and TRBJ2-3; no clear D. Trimming took 9 bases from V and 1 from J, leaving 14 bases between them. The CDR3 contains 14 residues. Germline lookup yields CDR1 SEHNR and CDR2 FQNEAQ (reference sequence). CDR3 nucleotide sequence: TGTGCCAGTGGCTTGGGCGGACGCACAGATACGCAGTATTTT. This translates into CASGLGGRTDTQYF.

The chain is built from TRBV18 and TRBJ1-1, with TRBD1 matching over 12 bases. The CDR3 is made up of 16 amino acids. The germline V gene has CDR1 KGHSH and CDR2 LQKENI. After removal of 6 bases from V and 1 base from J, the junction contained 6 bases not matched to a gene. The CDR3: CASSLGTGGRNTEAFF. As DNA, the CDR3 is TGTGCCAGCTCTCTTGGGACAGGGGGCCGGAACACTGAAGCTTTCTTT. The full variable domain, completed using reference TRBV18 and TRBJ1-1, is NAGVMQNPRHLVRRRGQEARLRCSPMKGHSHVYWYRQLPEEGLKFMVYLQKENIIDESGMPKERFSAEFPKEGPSILRIQQVVRGDSAAYFCASSLGTGGRNTEAFFGQGTRLTVV.

The chain joins TRBV30 to TRBJ1-4; 9 bases are shared with TRBD1. This CDR3 spans 15 amino acids. V lost 5 bases to trimming and J lost 8 bases; unmatched junction nucleotides: 12. Germline CDR1 is GTSNPN and CDR2 is SVGIG (reference sequence). This chain's CDR3 is CAWSHSGTGKEKLFF. The CDR3 coding sequence is TGTGCCTGGTCCCACTCCGGGACAGGGAAGGAAAAACTGTTTTTT.

The CDR3 nucleotides read TGTGCCAGCAGTGAAATCCGCGGGAGGTATGATACGCAGTATTTT. Its translation is CASSEIRGRYDTQYF. This chain joins TRBV6-1 and TRBJ2-3; 8 bases align to TRBD2. The CDR3 extends over 15 amino acids. Trimming at V came to 2 bases and at J to 6 bases, leaving 7 bases not matched to a gene. Germline V CDR1 and CDR2: MNHNS, SASEGT.

The chain has TRBV18 and TRBJ2-7, with 14 bases identical to TRBD2. The length of the CDR3 is 18 residues. Germline V CDR1 and CDR2: KGHSH, LQKENI. The V and J ends lost 2 bases and 3 bases, in that order; junction bases with no gene match: 9. The CDR3 is CASSPYATGLAGVYEQYF. CDR3 DNA: TGTGCCAGCTCACCATATGCCACGGGACTAGCGGGAGTCTACGAGCAGTACTTC.

The chain employs TRBV15 and TRBJ2-3, with D hard to call. CDR1 LNHNV and CDR2 YYDKDF come from the germline V gene (reference sequence). V was clipped by 0 bases and J by 9 bases, with 7 bases between them. CDR3 size: 12 residues. The CDR3 DNA follows: TGTGCCACCAGCAGAGATATAGAGACGCAGTATTTT. It translates to CATSRDIETQYF.

Note on this clone: Additional DNA sequences in this sample encode the identical CDR3. The rearrangement joins TRBV3-1 (or the pseudogene TRBV3-2) to TRBJ2-5; D uncertain. Trimming removed 3 bases at V and 1 base at J, with 3 bases between. CDR3 length: 12 residues. Germline V CDR1 and CDR2: LGHDT, YNNKEL (reference sequence). In nucleotides, the CDR3 is TGTGCCAGCAGCCAGGTCCAAGAGACCCAGTACTTC. Its translation: CASSQVQETQYF.

V gene TRBV6-5 combines with J gene TRBJ1-1; D perhaps matches TRBD1 (6 bases). V was trimmed by 6 bases and J by 5 bases, leaving 16 bases between them. Germline V gene data show CDR1 as MNHEY and CDR2 as SVGAGI. CDR3 length equals 14 residues. The CDR3 region has the DNA TGTGCCAGCAGCGCCGAGGGGGTGGGGACTGAAGCTTTCTTT. It codes for CASSAEGVGTEAFF.

In this sample, this clone turned up once. The J gene is TRBJ1-4, the V gene TRBV2, with D perhaps matching TRBD1 (6 bases). This CDR3 comprises 14 residues. Trimming took off 3 bases at V and 7 bases at J, with 12 bases between the two ends. Per germline, CDR1 SNHLY and CDR2 FYNNEI. The CDR3 here is CASSDEGGGEKLFF. CDR3 bases: TGTGCCAGCAGTGACGAGGGGGGAGGTGAAAAACTGTTTTTT.

The gene calls are TRBV11-2 and TRBJ2-5; TRBD1 agrees at 10 bases. The CDR3 totals 16 residues. CDR1 is SGHAT, CDR2 FQNNGV, per germline. V was clipped by 6 bases and J by 4 bases; unmatched bases: 11. As DNA, the CDR3 is TGTGCCAGCAGTCTAGCGCGGGACAGGGGAAGAGAGACCCAGTACTTC. Protein product: CASSLARDRGRETQYF.

The chain is built from TRBV3-1 (or the pseudogene TRBV3-2) and TRBJ2-2, with 9 positions matching TRBD2. The V gene's germline CDR1 is LGHDT and CDR2 YNNKEL (reference sequence). After removal of 1 base from V and 0 bases from J, the junction contained 3 bases not matched to a gene. The CDR3 has 17 residues. CDR3 sequence (DNA): TGTGCCAGCAGCCAAGCGGCTAGCGGGACGAACACCGGGGAGCTGTTTTTT. Protein sequence: CASSQAASGTNTGELFF.

CDR3 loop: CASSPRQGANEKLFF. The CDR3 DNA reads as TGTGCCAGCAGTCCCCGACAGGGAGCTAATGAAAAACTGTTTTTT. The gene calls are TRBV27 and TRBJ1-4; 7 nucleotides match TRBD1. V dropped 5 bases and J dropped 3; count of bases not matched to a gene: 6. Germline values: CDR1 MNHEY, CDR2 SMNVEV (reference sequence). This CDR3 is 15 amino acids long.

The chain carries TRBV6-1 and TRBJ1-6; 7 bases match TRBD1. The CDR3 totals 18 residues. Germline trimming cut 4 bases from V and 0 bases from J; bases unmatched to any gene: 9. Germline CDR1 reads MNHNS; CDR2 reads SASEGT. The CDR3 sequence is CASSGQGTGSSYNSPLHF. Written as DNA, the CDR3 is TGTGCCAGCAGTGGACAGGGAACGGGTAGCTCCTATAATTCACCCCTCCACTTT.

This clone was counted a few times. Other DNA sequences in this specimen translate into the identical CDR3. The chain uses TRBV9 and TRBJ2-5; 7 bases align to TRBD2. The germline V gene encodes CDR1 SGDLS and CDR2 YYNGEE. The trim removed 2 bases at V and 2 bases at J, leaving 3 bases unmatched. This CDR3 comprises 14 residues. CDR3 sequence (DNA): TGTGCCAGCAGCGTGGGGACTATTCAAGAGACCCAGTACTTC. Its translation is CASSVGTIQETQYF.

This clone came up once. The gene calls are TRBV19 and TRBJ1-2; D unresolved. Trimming removed 4 bases at V and 4 bases at J, with 16 bases between. Per the germline V gene, CDR1 is LNHDA and CDR2 is SQIVND (reference sequence). This CDR3 has 15 amino acids. In nucleotides, the CDR3 is TGTGCCAGTAGTAATGGACCAAGCGCGGGCTATGGCTACACCTTC. Its translation is CASSNGPSAGYGYTF.

This clone showed up just a few times. The chain has TRBV20-1 and TRBJ2-1; 13 positions agree with TRBD2. Germline values: CDR1 DFQATT, CDR2 SNEGSKA (reference sequence). V trimming: 3 bases; J trimming: 4 bases; junction bases outside the gene matches: 6. The CDR3 length is 16 residues. CDR3 amino acids: CSASGGTSGKYNEQFF. As DNA, the CDR3 is TGCAGTGCTAGTGGGGGGACTAGCGGGAAATACAATGAGCAGTTCTTC.

This clone was counted a single time. This chain connects TRBV7-2 to TRBJ1-2; D possibly corresponds to TRBD1 (5 bases). The CDR3 totals 17 residues. CDR1 and CDR2 from the germline V gene are SGHTA and FQGNSA. The germline V and J ends were trimmed by 0 bases and 0 bases, with 14 bases remaining between them. CDR3 sequence: CASSLAVLGAANYGYTF. As DNA, the CDR3 is TGTGCCAGCAGCTTAGCCGTACTTGGGGCAGCTAACTATGGCTACACCTTC.

This chain links TRBV5-1 with TRBJ2-2; no clear D gene. The germline V gene has CDR1 SGHRS and CDR2 YFSETQ. This CDR3 has 15 amino acids. The V and J ends lost 4 bases and 3 bases respectively, with 13 bases between them. For the CDR3, the DNA is TGCGCCAGCAGCCCACTCCCGCCCCACACCGGGGAGCTGTTTTTT. It codes for CASSPLPPHTGELFF.

This clone appeared once. This chain links TRBV7-9 with TRBJ1-1; D unclear. Germline CDR1 reads SEHNR; CDR2 reads FQNEAQ (reference sequence). The CDR3 has 15 amino acids. Trimming shortened V by 3 bases and J by 1 base, and 12 bases separated the two germline ends. The CDR3 DNA sequence: TGTGCCAGCAGCTTTTTGTCTTCAGGGAACACTGAAGCTTTCTTT. Translated: CASSFLSSGNTEAFF.

The chain carries TRBV24-1 and TRBJ1-1, with a tentative D call TRBD1 (5 bases). Germline CDR1 and CDR2: KGHDR and SFDVKD. CDR3 length equals 14 residues. The germline V and J ends were trimmed by 2 bases and 0 bases, with 6 bases remaining between them. This chain's CDR3 is CATSDSGMNTEAFF. DNA of the CDR3: TGTGCCACCAGTGATTCAGGGATGAACACTGAAGCTTTCTTT.

This clone was found a few times. This chain joins TRBV3-1 (or the pseudogene TRBV3-2) and TRBJ1-3; D not certain. Per the germline V gene, CDR1 is LGHDT and CDR2 is YNNKEL (reference sequence). This CDR3 comprises 15 residues. V was shortened by 4 bases and J by 7 bases, with 17 bases between the two germline ends. The CDR3 reads CASSLADHVWNTIYF. The CDR3, as DNA: TGTGCCAGCAGCCTGGCGGACCACGTTTGGAACACCATATATTTT.

This clone came up once. The chain links TRBV6-5 to TRBJ2-3, with no clear D. With 7 bases removed from V and 3 bases from J, the gap between germline ends came to 5 bases. The germline CDR1 and CDR2 sequences are MNHEY and SVGAGI. This CDR3 is built from 11 residues. The CDR3 region is CASTQTDTQYF. In DNA, the CDR3 is TGTGCCAGCACCCAAACAGATACGCAGTATTTT.

J is TRBJ2-3 and V is TRBV2; D may be TRBD1 (6 bases). From germline, CDR1 is SNHLY and CDR2 FYNNEI. Trimming shortened V by 3 bases and J by 9 bases, and 19 bases separated the two germline ends. This CDR3 is built from 15 residues. The CDR3 is CASSDSRGRVGTQYF. CDR3 DNA: TGTGCCAGCAGTGATTCCAGGGGCCGCGTAGGGACGCAGTATTTT.

The chain has TRBV7-8 and TRBJ2-1; 9 bases fit TRBD1. Unmatched junction bases numbered 10, after V lost 7 bases and J lost 12 bases. Germline V gives CDR1 SGHVS, CDR2 FQNEAQ. CDR3 length: 13 residues. The CDR3 nucleotides read TGTGCCAGCACTATAGGGGGGGGACAGGGGCAGTTCTTC. Its protein product is CASTIGGGQGQFF.

CDR3 nucleotide sequence: TGTGCCAGCAGCCGAGAGCTGAACACTGAAGCTTTCTTT. Its translation: CASSRELNTEAFF. This chain uses TRBV3-1 (or the pseudogene TRBV3-2) with TRBJ1-1; D is ambiguous. The CDR3 has 13 amino acids. Germline CDR1 LGHDT, CDR2 YNNKEL (reference sequence). V was pared by 4 bases and J by 0 bases, with 6 bases between.

V gene TRBV5-1 combines with J gene TRBJ2-2; D unclear. The V end lost 0 bases, the J end lost 2 bases, and 11 bases lay between the germline ends. The CDR3 contains 16 residues. Germline V lookup: CDR1 SGHRS, CDR2 YFSETQ. CDR3 nucleotides: TGCGCCAGCAGCTTGGCGGCGGTTAAAAACACCGGGGAGCTGTTTTTT. Translation gives CASSLAAVKNTGELFF.